The 29 T cell receptor beta chains below all came from one sample that was sequenced in a study of tumor-infiltrating lymphocytes in localized non-small cell lung cancer. The method was immunoSEQ multiplex PCR; TCRdb's version includes in-frame clones alone and lacks a portion of them. The table lists 11,000 or so clones, roughly 76% of them singletons. Sequenced input: uninvolved lung tissue not adjacent to the tumor. These receptor sequences come from a human donor with non-small cell lung cancer.

A word on this clone: Other DNA sequences from this sample encode an identical CDR3 as well. In nucleotides, the CDR3 is TGTGCCAGCAGCCTAACAGGGACTAGTCGTAATGAGCAGTTCTTC. This sequence encodes CASSLTGTSRNEQFF. The V and J genes are TRBV11-3 and TRBJ2-1; 8 bases match TRBD2. Germline V gene lookup returns CDR1 SGHNT and CDR2 YENEEA. J was trimmed by 7 bases and V by 5 bases; bases with no gene match: 10. The CDR3 spans 15 residues.

This clone turned up a few times. CDR3 sequence reads: CASSDSRDGGYTF. The CDR3 bases are TGTGCCAGCAGTGACTCCAGGGACGGTGGCTACACCTTC. The chain has TRBV2 and TRBJ1-2; D possibly corresponds to TRBD1 (5 bases). CDR3 size: 13 residues. Between the trimmed V and J ends, which lost 3 bases and 7 bases, there was a span of 12 bases. Germline CDR1 SNHLY, CDR2 FYNNEI. The variable domain in full, with the rest retrieved from reference TRBV2 and TRBJ1-2, is EPEVTQTPSHQVTQMGQEVILRCVPISNHLYFYWYRQILGQKVEFLVSFYNNEISEKSEIFDDQFSVERPDGSNFTLKIRSTKLEDSAMYFCASSDSRDGGYTFGSGTRLTVV.

The DNA for the CDR3 is TGCGCCAGCAGTCAATCGCAGGGGGCGCTTATCGGGGAGCTGTTTTTT. Protein: CASSQSQGALIGELFF. The J gene is TRBJ2-2, the V gene TRBV23-1; 8 bases agree with TRBD1. TRBV23-1 is an open reading frame, and its role is uncertain. Trimming removed 0 bases from V and 7 bases from J; junction bases left unmatched: 7. This CDR3 comprises 16 residues.

The chain recombines TRBV6-6 with TRBJ1-2, with D tentatively TRBD1 (5 bases). The ends were cut back, 6 bases at V and 0 bases at J, with 11 bases in the middle. The CDR3 runs to 14 residues. Germline loops: CDR1 MNHNY, CDR2 SVGAGI (reference sequence). The CDR3 is CASSFQGANYGYTF. In nucleotides, the CDR3 is TGTGCCAGCAGCTTTCAGGGAGCTAACTATGGCTACACCTTC.

V gene TRBV6-5 combines with J gene TRBJ2-7; D tentatively fits TRBD1 or TRBD2 (5 bases each). The CDR3 has 14 amino acids. The germline V gene encodes CDR1 MNHEY and CDR2 SVGAGI. Trimming left V 3 bases short and J 2 bases short, with 11 bases between. Written as DNA, the CDR3 is TGTGCCAGCAGTTATGAGGGGAGCACCTACGAGCAGTACTTC. Translated: CASSYEGSTYEQYF.

The chain combines TRBV6-1 with TRBJ1-1; D is ambiguous. V was shortened by 5 bases and J by 3 bases, with 10 bases between the two germline ends. The germline V gene has CDR1 MNHNS and CDR2 SASEGT. The CDR3 has 13 residues. The CDR3: CASSRGVYTEAFF. For the CDR3, the DNA is TGTGCCAGCAGTCGGGGTGTGTACACTGAAGCTTTCTTT.

This clone was seen more than once but under ten times. The chain recombines TRBV27 with TRBJ1-1; weak D call: TRBD1 (5 bases). Deletions cut 4 bases from V and 4 bases from J, with 13 bases between. Germline assignment: CDR1 MNHEY and CDR2 SMNVEV (reference sequence). The CDR3 runs to 14 residues. CDR3 coding DNA: TGTGCCAGCAGTTCCTCTTTCAGGGCCACTGAAGCTTTCTTT. It is translated as CASSSSFRATEAFF.

This sequence joins TRBV6-1 and TRBJ2-1, with D possibly TRBD2 on 8 matching bases. The germline V gene has CDR1 MNHNS and CDR2 SASEGT. This CDR3 is built from 15 residues. V lost 8 bases and J lost 2, with 16 bases in between. The CDR3 nucleotides are TGTGCCAGCCGGGGGGGGACAGTGACCTACAATGAGCAGTTCTTC. Translation: CASRGGTVTYNEQFF.

This clone was counted only a few times. This rearrangement joins TRBV5-4 to TRBJ2-2; D ambiguous. V lost 7 bases and J 3 bases, leaving 16 bases between the germline ends. CDR1 SGHNT and CDR2 YYREEE come from the germline V gene (reference sequence). CDR3 length equals 15 residues. CDR3 amino acids: CASFGSNEDTGELFF. CDR3 sequence (DNA): TGTGCCAGCTTCGGGTCTAATGAGGACACCGGGGAGCTGTTTTTT. Together with reference TRBV5-4 and TRBJ2-2, the CDR3 gives the full variable domain: ETGVTQSPTHLIKTRGQQVTLRCSSQSGHNTVSWYQQALGQGPQFIFQYYREEENGRGNFPPRFSGLQFPNYSSELNVNALELDDSALYLCASFGSNEDTGELFFGEGSRLTVL.

The rearrangement uses TRBV2 and TRBJ2-2, with 9 bases lining up with TRBD1. Germline CDR1 reads SNHLY; CDR2 reads FYNNEI. The CDR3 length is 14 residues. V dropped 6 bases and J dropped 6; count of bases not matched to a gene: 5. The CDR3, as DNA: TGTGCCAGCAGGTTAGGGACAGGGCCCGGGGAGCTGTTTTTT. Translating it yields CASRLGTGPGELFF.

This chain links TRBV6-6 with TRBJ1-5, with TRBD1 as a possible D gene (6 bases). This CDR3 has 12 residues. Trimming left V 5 bases short and J 12 bases short, with 14 bases between. CDR1 and CDR2 (germline): MNHNY, SVGAGI (reference sequence). The DNA of the CDR3 is TGTGCCAGCAGTGGGACACAGGTGAGCCAGCATTTT. Protein: CASSGTQVSQHF.

The V call is TRBV11-3, the J call TRBJ2-1; D could derive from TRBD1 or TRBD2 (5 bases each). The CDR3 length is 14 residues. Trimming stripped 4 bases from V and 9 bases from J, with 16 bases between. CDR1 SGHNT and CDR2 YENEEA come from the germline V gene. The CDR3 protein is CASSSSGYEGEQFF. The CDR3 nucleotides are TGTGCCAGCAGCTCATCAGGGTACGAGGGTGAGCAGTTCTTC.

The rearrangement links TRBV4-1 to TRBJ2-3; TRBD2 matches 10 bases. With V trimmed by 8 bases and J by 1 base, 3 bases remained unmatched. Germline lookup yields CDR1 MGHRA and CDR2 YSYEKL. This CDR3 contains 14 residues. The CDR3 loop is CASELAGGTDTQYF. DNA of the CDR3: TGCGCCAGCGAGCTAGCGGGGGGCACAGATACGCAGTATTTT.

The gene calls are TRBV7-3 and TRBJ2-1; D uncertain. This CDR3 has 13 residues. The V gene's germline CDR1 is SGHTA and CDR2 FQGTGA. Deletions cut 5 bases from V and 7 bases from J, with 12 bases between. Written as DNA, the CDR3 is TGTGCCAGCAGCACTTCGACTTTTAATGAGCAGTTCTTC. This translates into CASSTSTFNEQFF.

There are a few counts of this clone. This sequence joins TRBV6-1 and TRBJ2-7; 7 positions agree with TRBD1. CDR1 is MNHNS and CDR2 is SASEGT in the germline V gene. The length of the CDR3 is 14 residues. With V trimmed by 3 bases and J by 4 bases, 6 bases remained unmatched. Here the CDR3 reads CASSDAGGTYEQYF. The CDR3 DNA sequence: TGTGCCAGCAGTGATGCAGGGGGTACGTACGAGCAGTACTTC.

The J gene is TRBJ2-3, the V gene TRBV7-2; D possibly corresponds to TRBD2 (6 bases). V shed 4 bases and J shed 5 bases, with 16 bases lying between them. The CDR3 contains 15 residues. Per the germline V gene, CDR1 is SGHTA and CDR2 is FQGNSA. DNA for the CDR3: TGTGCCAGCAGCTCGATTCCTGGGAGGCGAGATACGCAGTATTTT. Protein product: CASSSIPGRRDTQYF.

CDR3 nucleotide sequence: TGTGCCTGGACCCCCCCGGGGTCACGGGGGCACACCGGGGAGCTGTTTTTT. This sequence encodes CAWTPPGSRGHTGELFF. The V call is TRBV30, the J call TRBJ2-2; D may be TRBD1 or TRBD2 (6 bases each). The V and J ends lost 4 bases and 3 bases respectively, with 21 bases between them. The V gene's germline CDR1 is GTSNPN and CDR2 SVGIG (reference sequence). This CDR3 comprises 17 residues.

The gene calls are TRBV19 and TRBJ2-3; possibly TRBD2 for D (6 bases). This CDR3 is 15 amino acids long. The germline V and J ends were trimmed by 6 bases and 4 bases, with 17 bases remaining between them. CDR1 LNHDA and CDR2 SQIVND come from the germline V gene (reference sequence). CDR3 residues: CASSGGPGRSDTQYF. CDR3 in DNA: TGTGCCAGTAGCGGGGGTCCGGGGAGGTCAGATACGCAGTATTTT.

The chain uses TRBV4-2 and TRBJ2-2; a possible D gene is TRBD1 (6 bases). The V end lost 4 bases, the J end lost 6 bases, and 15 bases lay between the germline ends. The length of the CDR3 is 15 residues. In germline, CDR1 is LGHNA, CDR2 YNFKEQ. This CDR3 is CASSPSRGSAGELFF. CDR3 nucleotides: TGTGCCAGCAGCCCGTCAAGGGGGTCCGCCGGGGAGCTGTTTTTT.

This chain uses TRBV5-1 with TRBJ1-2; 8 bases agree with TRBD1. Germline trimming cut 4 bases from V and 7 bases from J; bases unmatched to any gene: 9. The CDR3 covers 14 residues. The V gene's germline CDR1 is SGHRS and CDR2 YFSETQ. CDR3 region: CASSKDRDVGGYTF. Here the CDR3 DNA reads TGCGCCAGCAGCAAGGACAGGGATGTGGGTGGCTACACCTTC. The full variable domain, rest sourced from reference TRBV5-1 and TRBJ1-2, is KAGVTQTPRYLIKTRGQQVTLSCSPISGHRSVSWYQQTPGQGLQFLFEYFSETQRNKGNFPGRFSGRQFSNSRSEMNVSTLELGDSALYLCASSKDRDVGGYTFGSGTRLTVV.

Turning to this clone: The junction differs from germline at one of its ends, possibly a read error. The chain links TRBV7-7 to TRBJ2-7; tentatively, D is TRBD1 or TRBD2 (5 bases each). This CDR3 has 13 residues. CDR1 and CDR2 (germline): SSHAT, FNYEAQ (reference sequence). The CDR3 reads CASSVGTSGEQYF. The CDR3 DNA reads TGTGCTAGCAGCGTAGGGACGTCTGGCGAGCAGTACTTC.

This sequence joins TRBV29-1 and TRBJ2-1; D not certain. CDR3 length equals 12 residues. Germline loops: CDR1 SQVTM, CDR2 ANQGSEA. V lost 3 bases, J lost 3 bases, and 6 bases lay in between. The DNA of the CDR3 is TGCAGCGTTGACCAGAGCTACAATGAGCAGTTCTTC. The encoded protein is CSVDQSYNEQFF.

The chain employs TRBV9 and TRBJ2-7, with a tentative D call TRBD1 (6 bases). This CDR3 region has 17 residues. Germline assignment: CDR1 SGDLS and CDR2 YYNGEE. V was cut by 0 bases and J by 2 bases, with 18 bases left in between. The CDR3 spells CASSVGGGAGFTYEQYF. DNA for the CDR3: TGTGCCAGCAGCGTAGGAGGGGGTGCAGGGTTTACCTACGAGCAGTACTTC.

In this sample, this clone turned up once. J is TRBJ2-7 and V is TRBV2; 9 nucleotides line up with TRBD1. This CDR3 is built from 14 residues. V was pared by 5 bases and J by 2 bases, with 4 bases of the junction left unmatched. Germline V lookup: CDR1 SNHLY, CDR2 FYNNEI. The CDR3 sequence: CASSRDRAAYEQYF. CDR3 sequence (DNA): TGTGCCAGCAGTCGGGACAGGGCTGCCTACGAGCAGTACTTC.

This clone was seen a handful of times. This sequence joins TRBV19 and TRBJ2-2, with a weak D call TRBD1 (5 bases). Trimming cost V 3 bases and J 5 bases, with 16 bases left between them. This CDR3 has 16 residues. From germline, CDR1 is LNHDA and CDR2 SQIVND (reference sequence). In DNA form, the CDR3 reads TGTGCCAGTAGTATCCGCCTGGGGCTCGATACCGGGGAGCTGTTTTTT. As protein: CASSIRLGLDTGELFF.

This clone has only a few counts. The chain couples TRBV18 to TRBJ1-6, with D possibly matching TRBD1 (6 bases). The germline gives CDR1 KGHSH, CDR2 LQKENI. The germline V and J ends were trimmed by 6 bases and 6 bases, with 15 bases remaining between them. This CDR3 contains 15 residues. The CDR3 region has the DNA TGTGCCAGCTCGCTTTCAGGGGCTATTAATTCACCCCTCCACTTT. It codes for CASSLSGAINSPLHF. Complete variable domain (other parts from reference TRBV18 and TRBJ1-6): NAGVMQNPRHLVRRRGQEARLRCSPMKGHSHVYWYRQLPEEGLKFMVYLQKENIIDESGMPKERFSAEFPKEGPSILRIQQVVRGDSAAYFCASSLSGAINSPLHFGNGTRLTVT.

The J gene is TRBJ2-1, the V gene TRBV7-8; 7 bases are a match to TRBD2. Germline V gene data show CDR1 as SGHVS and CDR2 as FQNEAQ. The CDR3 is 13 amino acids. Trimming removed 5 bases from V and 7 bases from J; junction bases left unmatched: 5. For the CDR3, the DNA is TGTGCCAGCAGCCTCCGAGCGGGAAATGAGCAGTTCTTC. It encodes CASSLRAGNEQFF. The full variable domain, with the rest looked up from reference TRBV7-8 and TRBJ2-1, is GAGVSQSPRYKVAKRGQDVALRCDPISGHVSLFWYQQALGQGPEFLTYFQNEAQLDKSGLPSDRFFAERPEGSVSTLKIQRTQQEDSAVYLCASSLRAGNEQFFGPGTRLTVL.

The chain employs TRBV5-6 and TRBJ1-4; no clear D gene. The CDR3 is 14 residues long. Germline V gives CDR1 SGHDT, CDR2 YYEEEE. V was pared by 5 bases and J by 6 bases, with 14 bases between. The CDR3 nucleotides read TGTGCCAGCAGAAGTTGGGCTTTTGATGAAAAACTGTTTTTT. This codes for CASRSWAFDEKLFF.

Sample share makes this clone large (0.1 to 1%). The rearrangement links TRBV2 to TRBJ2-3; D not resolved. This CDR3 is 11 amino acids long. Between the trimmed V and J ends, which lost 3 bases and 4 bases, there was a span of 2 bases. Germline V gives CDR1 SNHLY, CDR2 FYNNEI. The CDR3 bases are TGTGCCAGCAGTGACTCAGATACGCAGTATTTT. Protein: CASSDSDTQYF.